This T cell receptor beta chain emerged from a study of cytomegalovirus exposure and HLA in healthy donors. PCR amplification relied on 60 Vbeta primers (plus 13 Jbeta primers). The method was immunoSEQ multiplex PCR; TCRdb's version includes in-frame clones alone and lacks a portion of them. The sample holds 110,000 or so clones, about 80% seen once. Deletions cut 7 bases from V and 2 bases from J, with 5 bases between. The CDR3 has 11 amino acids. CDR1 is SNHLY and CDR2 is FYNNEI in the germline V gene. The chain carries TRBV2 and TRBJ1-2; no reliable D call. The source of this sequence is a woman in her twenties or thirties in good health and CMV-seropositive. The sequenced sample consisted of PBMCs. The chain's CDR3 is CASTQNYGYTF. The CDR3 DNA is TGTGCCAGCACCCAGAACTATGGCTACACCTTC.